This T cell receptor (beta chain) was found in a study of blood T cells in healthy people across ages. The CDR3 totals 14 residues. The germline CDR1 and CDR2 sequences are LGHNA and YNFKEQ. Trimming left V 3 bases short and J 4 bases short, with 13 bases between. It was with a sample-barcoded 5' primer and a J-beta primer mix that a second PCR of roughly 7 to 11 cycles was run. Samples each returned at least 3 million CDR3-containing paired-end reads. TCRdb ran MiXCR on the 5' RACE reads and lists one entry per CDR3 protein. Of over 450,000 distinct CDR3 sequences listed, less than 25% are singletons. General study findings and limits: Without sorted subsets, naive and antigen-experienced compartments could not be conclusively compared.

Comments on this clonotype: What it recognizes is unknown.

These data were also reused for a study on T cells of mothers and their children. That publication notes: The cDNA synthesis received all extracted RNA, at around 1.6 ug per 15 ul. Second-round PCR products received sample barcodes and 2-4 random nucleotides from the M1S primer.

The TCR was taken from a boy under 18 in good health. Sequenced material: blood. The V gene is TRBV4-2, the J gene TRBJ2-7; weak D call: TRBD1 (6 bases). The CDR3 bases are TGTGCCAGCAGCCAGGAGTACAGGGCGTACGAGCAGTACTTC. Its translation: CASSQEYRAYEQYF.